One sample yielded the 27 T cell receptor beta chains listed below, sequenced in a study of cytomegalovirus exposure and HLA in healthy donors. Profiling relied on immunoSEQ multiplex PCR, and the TCRdb table lists in-frame clones only, not all of them. The profile covers some 120,000 clones, with 88% appearing a single time and 1.4% to 1.5% taken by the ten largest. The sequencing sample was made of PBMCs. These receptors all stem from a man aged 30 to 39 in good health and CMV-seronegative.

V gene TRBV11-3 combines with J gene TRBJ2-1; 8 bases agree with TRBD1. V dropped 5 bases and J dropped 6; count of bases not matched to a gene: 3. The CDR3 has 13 residues. Per the germline V gene, CDR1 is SGHNT and CDR2 is YENEEA. CDR3 sequence reads: CASSPQGGNEQFF. CDR3 nucleotides: TGTGCCAGCAGCCCACAGGGGGGCAATGAGCAGTTCTTC.

The chain uses TRBV9 and TRBJ2-3, with 8 nucleotides matching TRBD2. Trimming removed 4 bases from V and 6 bases from J; junction bases left unmatched: 7. CDR1 is SGDLS and CDR2 is YYNGEE in the germline V gene. This CDR3 has 14 amino acids. CDR3 sequence reads: CASSQQRELDTQYF. In DNA form, the CDR3 reads TGTGCCAGCAGCCAACAGCGGGAGTTGGATACGCAGTATTTT.

V and J are TRBV27 and TRBJ2-5, with 11 nucleotides matching TRBD2. J was trimmed by 1 base and V by 6 bases; bases with no gene match: 7. This CDR3 contains 16 residues. Germline V lookup: CDR1 MNHEY, CDR2 SMNVEV (reference sequence). DNA of the CDR3: TGTGCCAGCAGAGTAGCGGGAGGGGAGGGCCAAGAGACCCAGTACTTC. Amino acids: CASRVAGGEGQETQYF.

The gene calls are TRBV5-4 and TRBJ2-7; D is perhaps TRBD2 (7 bases). The CDR3 consists of 15 residues. CDR1 and CDR2 from the germline V gene are SGHNT and YYREEE (reference sequence). V lost 7 bases and J lost 0, with 17 bases in between. CDR3 residues: CASRLWGGASYEQYF. CDR3 nucleotides: TGTGCCAGCCGACTTTGGGGGGGGGCCTCCTACGAGCAGTACTTC.

This clone was recorded once. The rearrangement links TRBV19 to TRBJ2-3, with 12 bases matching TRBD2. There are 13 residues in the CDR3. Per the germline V gene, CDR1 is LNHDA and CDR2 is SQIVND (reference sequence). J was trimmed by 6 bases and V by 6 bases; bases with no gene match: 1. The CDR3, as DNA: TGTGCCAGTAGGACTAGCGGGAGTGATACGCAGTATTTT. Translating it yields CASRTSGSDTQYF. Based on the CDR3 plus reference TRBV19 and TRBJ2-3, the full variable domain is DGGITQSPKYLFRKEGQNVTLSCEQNLNHDAMYWYRQDPGQGLRLIYYSQIVNDFQKGDIAEGYSVSREKKESFPLTVTSAQKNPTAFYLCASRTSGSDTQYFGPGTRLTVL.

V is TRBV5-5 and J is TRBJ1-4; 8 bases are a match to TRBD1. The CDR3 totals 15 residues. The ends lost 3 bases at V and 6 bases at J; junction bases unmatched: 7. Germline-derived CDR1 and CDR2 are SGHKS and YYEKEE (reference sequence). The CDR3 loop is CASSSTGADYEKLFF. The CDR3 nucleotides read TGTGCCAGCAGCTCGACAGGGGCGGATTATGAAAAACTGTTTTTT.

The chain employs TRBV7-9 and TRBJ1-2; D call uncertain. V lost 5 bases to trimming and J lost 3 bases, with 19 bases between them. The CDR3 length is 16 residues. CDR1 is SEHNR and CDR2 is FQNEAQ in the germline V gene (reference sequence). CDR3 region: CASSHREPSYDYGYTF. The CDR3 bases are TGTGCCAGCAGCCATAGGGAGCCCAGTTACGACTATGGCTACACCTTC.

This rearrangement joins TRBV5-1 to TRBJ1-4, with D perhaps TRBD1 (6 bases). The germline V gene has CDR1 SGHRS and CDR2 YFSETQ. Trimming stripped 4 bases from V and 0 bases from J, with 13 bases between. The CDR3 has 16 residues. The CDR3 reads CASSSNRVATNEKLFF. The CDR3 DNA reads as TGCGCCAGCAGCAGTAACAGGGTAGCAACTAATGAAAAACTGTTTTTT.

The chain has TRBV7-2 and TRBJ2-5; D gene ambiguous. The CDR3 length is 16 residues. V gave up 1 base and J gave up 4 bases, with 16 bases separating them. Germline CDR1 SGHTA, CDR2 FQGNSA. The CDR3 DNA reads TGTGCCAGCAGCTTAGGCTACCGGCGTGGAGTAGAGACCCAGTACTTC. Translating gives CASSLGYRRGVETQYF.

The gene calls are TRBV7-2 and TRBJ2-1; 10 nucleotides match TRBD1. Unmatched junction bases numbered 5, after V lost 5 bases and J lost 7 bases. Germline-derived CDR1 and CDR2 are SGHTA and FQGNSA. The CDR3 loop spans 14 amino acids. The CDR3 nucleotides read TGTGCCAGCAGCGGACAGGGGGACTGGAATGAGCAGTTCTTC. Protein product: CASSGQGDWNEQFF.

V usage is TRBV30 and J usage is TRBJ2-2, with 10 positions matching TRBD1. Trimming cost V 1 base and J 6 bases; bases outside gene matches: 8. This CDR3 spans 16 amino acids. CDR1 is GTSNPN, CDR2 SVGIG, per germline (reference sequence). CDR3 sequence (DNA): TGTGCCTGGAGTGCCCACGGGACAGGGGTGTCCGGGGAGCTGTTTTTT. Amino acids: CAWSAHGTGVSGELFF.

The V call is TRBV7-9, the J call TRBJ1-4; weak D call: TRBD1 (6 bases). The CDR3 consists of 15 residues. CDR1 and CDR2 (germline): SEHNR, FQNEAQ (reference sequence). V lost 1 base and J 4 bases, leaving 10 bases between the germline ends. The CDR3 here is CASSLVHRDNEKLFF. The DNA of the CDR3 is TGTGCCAGCAGCTTAGTTCACAGGGATAATGAAAAACTGTTTTTT.

V gene TRBV6-1 combines with J gene TRBJ1-2; D gene uncertain. Trimming cost V 7 bases and J 1 base, with 13 bases left between them. CDR1 MNHNS and CDR2 SASEGT come from the germline V gene. The CDR3 totals 14 residues. The CDR3 sequence is CASIGQNLNYGYTF. The CDR3 DNA follows: TGTGCCAGCATTGGGCAGAACCTTAACTATGGCTACACCTTC.

This clone was counted between two and nine times. J is TRBJ2-3 and V is TRBV11-1; 8 nucleotides agree with TRBD2. The CDR3 is 16 amino acids. The germline V gene encodes CDR1 SGHAT and CDR2 FQDESV (reference sequence). With V trimmed by 8 bases and J by 2 bases, 12 bases remained unmatched. The CDR3 sequence is CASEDSGISNTDTQYF. The CDR3 DNA is TGTGCCAGCGAAGATAGCGGGATCTCAAACACAGATACGCAGTATTTT.

The gene calls are TRBV6-5 and TRBJ2-1; perhaps TRBD1 as D (6 bases). Trimming pared 4 bases from V and 7 bases from J, leaving 11 bases between. This CDR3 is 13 amino acids long. Germline CDR1 reads MNHEY; CDR2 reads SVGAGI. The CDR3 bases are TGTGCCAGCAGTTTATACAGGGAAAATGAGCAGTTCTTC. Protein product: CASSLYRENEQFF.

This clone was seen more than once but under ten times. The chain employs TRBV4-3 and TRBJ1-2; D is perhaps TRBD1 (5 bases). Looked up from germline, CDR1 is LGHNA and CDR2 is YSLEER. CDR3 length equals 14 residues. The V and J ends lost 4 bases and 0 bases respectively, with 9 bases between them. Here the CDR3 reads CASSRDSANYGYTF. In DNA form, the CDR3 reads TGCGCCAGCAGCCGTGACAGCGCTAACTATGGCTACACCTTC.

The rearrangement uses TRBV5-1 and TRBJ1-1; D is ambiguous. V lost 4 bases to trimming and J lost 0 bases, with 10 bases between them. The germline CDR1 and CDR2 sequences are SGHRS and YFSETQ. This CDR3 has 14 amino acids. CDR3 DNA: TGCGCCAGCAGCACCTCTTACATGAACACTGAAGCTTTCTTT. It translates to CASSTSYMNTEAFF.

The chain links TRBV7-9 to TRBJ2-5; TRBD2 agrees at 11 bases. Germline CDR1 and CDR2: SEHNR and FQNEAQ (reference sequence). The CDR3 spans 15 residues. The V and J ends lost 6 bases and 4 bases, in that order; junction bases with no gene match: 7. The CDR3 region has the DNA TGTGCCAGCAGATCCTCCCTAGCGGGAGGAGAGACCCAGTACTTC. It specifies CASRSSLAGGETQYF.

This clone has more than one count but fewer than ten. This rearrangement joins TRBV25-1 to TRBJ1-1; D possibly corresponds to TRBD1 (5 bases). Germline assignment: CDR1 MGHDK and CDR2 SYGVNS. This CDR3 has 14 amino acids. V lost 4 bases to trimming and J lost 0 bases, with 9 bases between them. The CDR3 DNA follows: TGTGCCAGCAGTGGGACAAGGATGAACACTGAAGCTTTCTTT. It encodes CASSGTRMNTEAFF.

This clone was recorded only once. The chain links TRBV30 to TRBJ1-1; D might be TRBD1 (6 bases). In germline, CDR1 is GTSNPN, CDR2 SVGIG (reference sequence). The V end lost 2 bases, the J end lost 3 bases, and 16 bases lay between the germline ends. This CDR3 has 15 residues. Here the CDR3 DNA reads TGTGCCTGGAGTAGGCTTAGCAGGGGATACACTGAAGCTTTCTTT. Protein product: CAWSRLSRGYTEAFF.

The chain recombines TRBV27 with TRBJ2-2, with D possibly being TRBD2 (6 bases). The CDR3 is 12 residues long. CDR1 is MNHEY, CDR2 SMNVEV, per germline (reference sequence). With 9 bases removed from V and 5 bases from J, the gap between germline ends came to 10 bases. CDR3 amino acids: CASTGGTGELFF. CDR3 bases: TGTGCCAGTACTGGAGGGACCGGGGAGCTGTTTTTT.

The chain carries TRBV30 and TRBJ2-1, with a possible D match to TRBD2 (6 bases). The V gene lost 4 bases and the J gene lost 5 bases, with 15 bases spanning the gap. The CDR3 totals 14 residues. Germline V gene lookup returns CDR1 GTSNPN and CDR2 SVGIG (reference sequence). CDR3 protein: CAWTVPGVHNEQFF. The CDR3 bases are TGTGCCTGGACAGTTCCGGGGGTCCACAATGAGCAGTTCTTC.

This clone was picked up one time. The chain joins TRBV9 to TRBJ2-3; no reliable D call. The CDR3 consists of 17 residues. The germline V gene has CDR1 SGDLS and CDR2 YYNGEE. V gave up 0 bases and J gave up 2 bases, with 16 bases separating them. The CDR3, as DNA: TGTGCCAGCAGCGTAGGTGACTCCCACCCAATCACAGATACGCAGTATTTT. Its translation: CASSVGDSHPITDTQYF.

This chain connects TRBV6-5 to TRBJ1-4, with D hard to call. Trimming stripped 6 bases from V and 7 bases from J, with 12 bases between. Germline loops: CDR1 MNHEY, CDR2 SVGAGI. This CDR3 contains 13 residues. CDR3 sequence reads: CASRSSGGEKLFF. The CDR3 nucleotides read TGTGCCAGCAGGTCGTCCGGAGGTGAAAAACTGTTTTTT.

The chain recombines TRBV7-9 with TRBJ2-5, with a possible D match to TRBD1 (5 bases). The V gene's germline CDR1 is SEHNR and CDR2 FQNEAQ (reference sequence). Trimming took 2 bases from V and 1 from J, leaving 17 bases between them. This CDR3 is 17 amino acids long. Written as DNA, the CDR3 is TGTGCCAGCAGCTTATCCGTTTCACAGGAGCTCCAAGAGACCCAGTACTTC. This sequence encodes CASSLSVSQELQETQYF. Based on the CDR3 plus reference TRBV7-9 and TRBJ2-5, the full variable domain is DTGVSQNPRHKITKRGQNVTFRCDPISEHNRLYWYRQTLGQGPEFLTYFQNEAQLEKSRLLSDRFSAERPKGSFSTLEIQRTEQGDSAMYLCASSLSVSQELQETQYFGPGTRLLVL.

The chain links TRBV6-5 to TRBJ1-4; D ambiguous. The germline V gene has CDR1 MNHEY and CDR2 SVGAGI. This CDR3 spans 15 amino acids. The V gene lost 0 bases and the J gene lost 8 bases, with 13 bases spanning the gap. The CDR3 DNA follows: TGTGCCAGCAGTTACTCGGGTCCGGTCGGGGAAAAACTGTTTTTT. Its translation is CASSYSGPVGEKLFF.

The gene calls are TRBV4-2 and TRBJ2-1; D is undetermined. V lost 1 base, J lost 2 bases, and 9 bases lay in between. Per the germline V gene, CDR1 is LGHNA and CDR2 is YNFKEQ. This CDR3 region has 15 residues. The CDR3 loop is CASSQATAAYNEQFF. The CDR3 nucleotides read TGTGCCAGCAGCCAAGCAACGGCGGCCTACAATGAGCAGTTCTTC.